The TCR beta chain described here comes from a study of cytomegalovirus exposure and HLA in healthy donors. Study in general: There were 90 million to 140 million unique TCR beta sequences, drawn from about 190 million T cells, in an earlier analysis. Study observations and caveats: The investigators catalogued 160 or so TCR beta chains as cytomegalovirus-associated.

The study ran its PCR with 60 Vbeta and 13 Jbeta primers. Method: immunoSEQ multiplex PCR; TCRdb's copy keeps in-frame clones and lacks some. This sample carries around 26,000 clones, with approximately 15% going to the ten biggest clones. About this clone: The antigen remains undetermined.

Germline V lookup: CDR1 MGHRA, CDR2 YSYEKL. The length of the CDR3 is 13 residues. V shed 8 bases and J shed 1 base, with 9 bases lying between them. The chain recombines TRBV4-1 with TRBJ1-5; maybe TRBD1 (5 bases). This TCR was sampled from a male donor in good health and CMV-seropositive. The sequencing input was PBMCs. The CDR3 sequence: CASAGGSNQPQHF. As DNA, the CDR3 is TGCGCCAGCGCGGGGGGGAGCAATCAGCCCCAGCATTTT.